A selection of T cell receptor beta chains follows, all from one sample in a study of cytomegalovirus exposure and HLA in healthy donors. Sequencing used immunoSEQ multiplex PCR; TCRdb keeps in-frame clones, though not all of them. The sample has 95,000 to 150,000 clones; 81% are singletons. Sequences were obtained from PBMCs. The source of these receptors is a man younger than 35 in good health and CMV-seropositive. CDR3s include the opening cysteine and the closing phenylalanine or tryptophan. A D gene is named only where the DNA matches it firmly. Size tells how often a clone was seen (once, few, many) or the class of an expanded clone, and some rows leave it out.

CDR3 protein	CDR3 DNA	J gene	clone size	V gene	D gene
CATRFSDEQYF	TGTGCCACCCGATTTTCAGACGAGCAGTACTTC	TRBJ2-7	few	TRBV6-1	.
CASTESLAATYEQYF	TGTGCCAGCACAGAGAGTTTAGCAGCTACCTACGAGCAGTACTTC	TRBJ2-7	.	TRBV2	.
CASSEDLSLGRAFF	TGTGCCAGCAGTGAAGATCTCAGTCTAGGTCGGGCTTTCTTT	TRBJ1-1	.	TRBV6-1	.
CASSTDRVSYEQYF	TGTGCCAGCAGCACAGACAGGGTGTCCTACGAGCAGTACTTC	TRBJ2-7	.	TRBV6-5	TRBD1
CASSSYRGRGGYGYTF	TGTGCCAGCAGTTCCTACAGGGGGCGAGGAGGCTATGGCTACACCTTC	TRBJ1-2	once	TRBV28	TRBD1
CASSHGPHQPQHF	TGTGCCAGCAGTCACGGTCCCCATCAGCCCCAGCATTTT	TRBJ1-5	.	TRBV27	.
CASSARDLDGYTF	TGCGCCAGCAGCGCCAGGGATTTGGATGGCTACACCTTC	TRBJ1-2	.	TRBV5-1	.
CASSIVAGVPYEQYF	TGTGCCAGTAGTATAGTAGCGGGAGTTCCCTACGAGCAGTACTTC	TRBJ2-7	.	TRBV19	TRBD2
CASSLAGGRTDTQYF	TGTGCCAGCAGCTTAGCGGGGGGGCGCACAGATACGCAGTATTTT	TRBJ2-3	.	TRBV6-5	TRBD2
CASKAGTGVGNTIYF	TGTGCCAGCAAAGCCGGGACAGGGGTTGGAAACACCATATATTTT	TRBJ1-3	.	TRBV6-5	TRBD1
CAGNSGTVNTEAFF	TGTGCCGGGAACTCCGGGACAGTGAACACTGAAGCTTTCTTT	TRBJ1-1	.	TRBV2	TRBD1
CASSLRGLEGGAVNYGYTF	TGCGCCAGCAGCTTGCGGGGACTGGAAGGGGGCGCAGTTAACTATGGCTACACCTTC	TRBJ1-2	.	TRBV5-1	TRBD1
CAATSGTGRFEQYF	TGTGCTGCCACATCCGGGACAGGGAGGTTCGAGCAGTACTTC	TRBJ2-7	.	TRBV30	TRBD1
CASSLAHGGNQPQHF	TGTGCCAGCAGCTTAGCGCATGGAGGGAATCAGCCCCAGCATTTT	TRBJ1-5	.	TRBV7-2	.
CASSYSTGGELFF	TGTGCCAGCAGTTACTCGACAGGCGGGGAGCTGTTTTTT	TRBJ2-2	.	TRBV6-5	.
CASSPHSLDRGNEQFF	TGTGCCAGCAGCCCCCATTCCCTGGACAGGGGTAATGAGCAGTTCTTC	TRBJ2-1	.	TRBV7-9	TRBD1
CASAPWSSDEQYF	TGTGCCAGCGCCCCCTGGTCTAGCGACGAGCAGTACTTC	TRBJ2-7	.	TRBV7-9	.
CASSRVVGGLGGYTF	TGCGCCAGCAGCCGAGTCGTAGGGGGATTGGGAGGCTACACCTTC	TRBJ1-2	.	TRBV4-1	.
CAWSLEPGGGGYGYTF	TGTGCCTGGAGCCTAGAACCGGGAGGCGGAGGGTATGGCTACACCTTC	TRBJ1-2	few	TRBV30	.
CASSQGTRHTDTQYF	TGCGCCAGCAGCCAAGGGACTAGACACACAGATACGCAGTATTTT	TRBJ2-3	few	TRBV4-3	TRBD2
CSVGDKDEKLFF	TGCAGCGTCGGAGATAAGGATGAAAAACTGTTTTTT	TRBJ1-4	.	TRBV29-1	.
CASSIGQLGEKLFF	TGTGCCAGTAGTATCGGACAGCTTGGAGAAAAACTGTTTTTT	TRBJ1-4	.	TRBV19	.
CASSSNRQGEQFF	TGCGCCAGCAGCTCCAACCGACAGGGTGAGCAGTTCTTC	TRBJ2-1	.	TRBV5-1	TRBD1
CASSLGGGGGTGELFF	TGTGCCAGCAGCCTAGGTGGGGGAGGGGGCACCGGGGAGCTGTTTTTT	TRBJ2-2	.	TRBV7-2	.
CASSIAIARIYEQYF	TGTGCCAGTAGTATAGCAATAGCTAGAATTTACGAGCAGTACTTC	TRBJ2-7	.	TRBV19	.
CASRPNGERGTDTQYF	TGCGCCAGCAGGCCAAACGGGGAGCGGGGCACAGATACGCAGTATTTT	TRBJ2-3	few	TRBV4-3	.
CASSASGSSNQPQHF	TGTGCCAGCAGCGCGTCGGGGAGTAGCAATCAGCCCCAGCATTTT	TRBJ1-5	.	TRBV9	.
CASSLNAVGTDTQYF	TGCGCCAGCTCTCTGAATGCGGTAGGCACAGATACGCAGTATTTT	TRBJ2-3	.	TRBV4-3	.
CASSSGQGYGYTF	TGTGCCAGCAGCTCCGGACAGGGCTATGGCTACACCTTC	TRBJ1-2	.	TRBV13	TRBD1
CASSPGTGPYEQYF	TGTGCCAGCTCACCCGGGACAGGGCCCTACGAGCAGTACTTC	TRBJ2-7	.	TRBV18	TRBD1
CASSLAGGDLYEQYF	TGCGCCAGCAGCTTGGCAGGGGGCGATCTCTACGAGCAGTACTTC	TRBJ2-7	.	TRBV5-1	TRBD1
CASSYETGLTEAFF	TGTGCCAGCAGCTACGAGACAGGGTTGACTGAAGCTTTCTTT	TRBJ1-1	.	TRBV7-9	TRBD1
CASSLDREETQYF	TGTGCCAGCAGCTTAGACAGGGAAGAGACCCAGTACTTC	TRBJ2-5	.	TRBV11-1	.
CASSVTGNTEAFF	TGTGCCAGCAGCGTTACGGGGAACACTGAAGCTTTCTTT	TRBJ1-1	.	TRBV9	.
CASSYSEDSSEQYF	TGTGCCAGCAGTTACTCTGAGGACTCTAGCGAGCAGTACTTC	TRBJ2-7	.	TRBV6-6	.
CASSKTSGETQYF	TGCGCCAGCAGCAAAACTTCGGGGGAGACCCAGTACTTC	TRBJ2-5	.	TRBV5-1	.
CASSDLSPSGGGDTQYF	TGCGCCAGCAGCGACCTCTCCCCTAGCGGGGGGGGAGATACGCAGTATTTT	TRBJ2-3	.	TRBV10-2	TRBD2
CAWRDSLGGSHSPLHF	TGTGCCTGGAGGGATAGTTTGGGGGGTTCTCATTCACCCCTCCACTTT	TRBJ1-6	.	TRBV30	.
CASSQELRTDTQYF	TGTGCCAGCAGCCAAGAACTACGCACAGATACGCAGTATTTT	TRBJ2-3	.	TRBV14	.
CRAGSGVRTYF	TGCAGGGCGGGAAGCGGGGTGCGAACGTATTTT	TRBJ2-3	.	TRBV20-1	TRBD2
CSVGTSGGPRETQYF	TGCAGCGTGGGGACTAGCGGGGGCCCTCGGGAGACCCAGTACTTC	TRBJ2-5	.	TRBV29-1	TRBD2
CASGTSLYEQYF	TGTGCCAGCGGGACTAGCCTCTACGAGCAGTACTTC	TRBJ2-7	.	TRBV6-6	TRBD2